This T cell receptor (beta chain) derives from a study of T cells after posttransplantation cyclophosphamide. Method: immunoSEQ multiplex PCR; TCRdb's copy keeps in-frame clones and lacks some. Of about 21,000 clones in the sample, 85% to 90% are singletons; the top ten hold under 2%. A word on this clone: What it binds is unknown.

Sampled 1 year posttransplant, controls received myeloablative marrow transplants, methotrexate and a calcineurin inhibitor. Study conclusions and caveats: Later blood repertoires were often dominated by clones from the donor CD8+ memory compartment. Recipient CMV seropositivity and CMV reactivation strongly tracked TRB clonality. TRB overlap between skin or GI tissue T cells and blood was limited.

The sequence was obtained from a female patient aged 30 to 45 who received an allogeneic stem cell transplant from an unrelated donor, was CMV-positive, and had acute and chronic GVHD. A subset of T cells may come from the graft donor. This sample comprised PBMCs, obtained 350 to 400 days after allogeneic stem cell transplant with calcineurin inhibitor and methotrexate.

CDR3 residues: CASSFGTLPYEQYF. DNA for the CDR3: TGTGCCAGCAGTTTCGGGACACTACCCTACGAGCAGTACTTC. The chain is built from TRBV27 and TRBJ2-7; maybe TRBD1 (6 bases). Germline CDR1 reads MNHEY; CDR2 reads SMNVEV (reference sequence). V lost 3 bases, J lost 2 bases, and 11 bases lay in between. The CDR3 runs 14 residues.